This is a list of T cell receptor beta chains from one sample in a study of T cells in Graves' hyperthyroidism and ophthalmopathy. TCRdb re-called the multiplex PCR reads with MiXCR, one entry per CDR3 protein. The sample contains fewer than 750,000 distinct CDR3 sequences, under 60% of which appear only once. Specimen: peripheral blood or thyroid tissue (not recorded which). The source of these receptors is a young woman with Graves' hyperthyroidism. CDR3s include the opening cysteine and the closing phenylalanine or tryptophan.

v_call	j_call	cdr3_aa
TRBV7-2	TRBJ2-7	CASSLEGDRDEQYF
TRBV5-4	TRBJ1-2	CASSLSSAGPPLRGYTF
TRBV10-3	TRBJ1-1	CAISRTGDSYNEAFF
TRBV4-1	TRBJ2-5	CASSQEGSRDGETQYF
TRBV24-1	TRBJ2-6	CATSDSDRGHNSGANVLTF
TRBV7-9	TRBJ2-7	CASSPDEMGELYF
TRBV2	TRBJ2-6	CASSTTRSNVLTF
TRBV7-8	TRBJ1-2	CASSLGRTGGRGHTF
TRBV25-1	TRBJ2-5	CASSLAGTVQETQYF
TRBV7-6	TRBJ1-1	CASSLPGTGSMNTEAFF
TRBV7-6	TRBJ1-5	CASSDGTGSNQPQHF